This TCR beta chain was identified during a study of T-cell memory formation after mild COVID-19. After 5'RACE with constant-segment primers, TCR alpha and TCR beta cDNA libraries carrying sample barcodes and UMIs were obtained. TCRdb used MiXCR to reprocess the 5' RACE reads, holding one entry per CDR3 protein. Of approximately 290,000 distinct CDR3 sequences listed, about a sixth are singletons. The CDR3 has 15 amino acids. CDR1 and CDR2 from the germline V gene are SGDLS and YYNGEE. V lost 3 bases and J 7 bases, leaving 14 bases between the germline ends. Findings of the study overall: There were some responding clones in pre-infection memory, which suggested that cross-reactive memory had joined. Among contracting clones, CD4+ were mainly CM/EM and CD8+ enriched in EMRA. Clones contracting across day 15 to 85 had a balanced CD4/CD8 profile; later expanding clones leaned CD4+.

This clonotype was seen a few times. Its target is not known. J is TRBJ1-6 and V is TRBV9, with TRBD1 as a possible D gene (6 bases). Sequencing used PBMCs or a T cell subset sorted from them (not recorded which). The TCR sequence derives from a man younger than 35 who had mild COVID-19 (a few samples of this study predate the infection). Cell type and time point are not known. CDR3 coding DNA: TGTGCCAGCAGCGGGCCGACAGGAGCCAATTCACCCCTCCACTTT. Protein product: CASSGPTGANSPLHF.